This TCR beta chain comes out of a study of CD8 T cells in ankylosing spondylitis. General study points: Peripheral blood samples showed relatively rare disease-linked clones, and these clones were CD8+. Previously reported in reactive arthritis synovial fluid and blood were some of the motif variants. The clones that were linked to disease were reported to be significantly enriched in matched synovial fluid samples from ankylosing spondylitis patients. Blood from ankylosing spondylitis patients appeared to carry a characteristic roughly 8-variant TCR beta motif.

Each TCR beta library was made by quantitative 5'-RACE that incorporated molecular barcodes. TCRdb ran MiXCR on the 5' RACE reads and lists one entry per CDR3 protein. This table holds about 800,000 distinct CDR3 sequences, roughly 10% found once. Points on this clonotype: The antigen is undetermined.

Germline CDR1 is MRHNA and CDR2 is SNTAGT. Trimming took 6 bases from V and 0 from J; bases not matched to a gene: 4. The CDR3 has 16 amino acids. The sequencing input was blood, either unsorted or a sorted T cell fraction (not recorded which). The V gene is TRBV6-4, the J gene TRBJ2-1; 11 bases agree with TRBD2. This TCR derives from a male donor with ankylosing spondylitis. CDR3 loop: CASRKLAGGSYNEQFF. The CDR3 DNA reads as TGTGCCAGCAGGAAGCTAGCGGGAGGCTCCTACAATGAGCAGTTCTTC.